A selection of T cell receptor beta chains follows, all from one sample in a study of blood T cell repertoires in COVID-19. The method was immunoSEQ multiplex PCR; TCRdb's version includes in-frame clones alone and lacks a portion of them. This table holds 400,000 to 550,000 clones, roughly nine tenths found once. The sequenced sample was PBMCs or T cells enriched from blood (not recorded which). The receptors come from a woman aged 18-29 years with acute COVID-19. Both conserved end residues are part of each CDR3. A D gene is named only where the DNA matches it firmly. The size of a clone is reported for some rows only, either as once, few or many, or as a class for expanded clones.

J gene: TRBJ2-2; D gene: -; clone size: -; V gene: TRBV19; CDR3 length: 18; CDR3 DNA: TGTGCCAGTAGTATCGGGCTAGCAATTTCCACGAACACCGGGGAGCTGTTTTTT; CDR3 protein: CASSIGLAISTNTGELFF
J gene: TRBJ1-1; D gene: -; clone size: -; V gene: TRBV7-4; CDR3 length: 14; CDR3 DNA: TGTGCCAGCAGCCTGGGCCAGGTGAACACTGAAGCTTTCTTT; CDR3 protein: CASSLGQVNTEAFF
J gene: TRBJ1-4; D gene: -; clone size: -; V gene: TRBV24-1; CDR3 length: 17; CDR3 DNA: TGTGCCCCCCGAAAGGGCTTCGGGGGGATTACTAATGAAAAACTGTTTTTT; CDR3 protein: CAPRKGFGGITNEKLFF
J gene: TRBJ1-3; D gene: -; clone size: once; V gene: TRBV19; CDR3 length: 12; CDR3 DNA: TGTGCCAGTAATTATGCTGGAAACACCATATATTTT; CDR3 protein: CASNYAGNTIYF
J gene: TRBJ1-6; D gene: -; clone size: -; V gene: TRBV9; CDR3 length: 16; CDR3 DNA: TGTGCCAGCAGCGTAGACGGGGGAGCCTATAATTCACCCCTCCACTTT; CDR3 protein: CASSVDGGAYNSPLHF
J gene: TRBJ1-2; D gene: TRBD1; clone size: once; V gene: TRBV12-3/TRBV12-4; CDR3 length: 11; CDR3 DNA: TGTGCCAGCCGAGGGGGCTCTGGCTACACCTTC; CDR3 protein: CASRGGSGYTF
J gene: TRBJ2-7; D gene: TRBD1; clone size: -; V gene: TRBV27; CDR3 length: 14; CDR3 DNA: TGTGCCAGCAGCCGGACAGGGTACTCCTACGAGCAGTACTTC; CDR3 protein: CASSRTGYSYEQYF
J gene: TRBJ1-4; D gene: -; clone size: once; V gene: TRBV24-1; CDR3 length: 17; CDR3 DNA: TGTGCCACCAGTGATTTGACGCTTCCGGGGGTTAGGGAAAAACTGTTTTTT; CDR3 protein: CATSDLTLPGVREKLFF
J gene: TRBJ2-5; D gene: TRBD1; clone size: -; V gene: TRBV13; CDR3 length: 13; CDR3 DNA: TGTGCCAGCAGCTCGACAGGGGGGGAGACCCAGTACTTC; CDR3 protein: CASSSTGGETQYF
J gene: TRBJ1-1; D gene: TRBD1; clone size: -; V gene: TRBV2; CDR3 length: 16; CDR3 DNA: TGTGCCAGCAGACAAACAGGGGGCAACGGTCACACTGAAGCTTTCTTT; CDR3 protein: CASRQTGGNGHTEAFF
J gene: TRBJ2-2; D gene: TRBD1; clone size: -; V gene: TRBV7-2; CDR3 length: 15; CDR3 DNA: TGTGCCAGCAGCCCCACAGGGGTAGACACCGGGGAGCTGTTTTTT; CDR3 protein: CASSPTGVDTGELFF
J gene: TRBJ1-1; D gene: TRBD1; clone size: -; V gene: TRBV28; CDR3 length: 16; CDR3 DNA: TGTGCCAGCAGTTCCCCAGGACAGGGGTTGGGCACTGAAGCTTTCTTT; CDR3 protein: CASSSPGQGLGTEAFF
J gene: TRBJ1-3; D gene: TRBD1; clone size: -; V gene: TRBV5-1; CDR3 length: 17; CDR3 DNA: TGCGCCAGCAGCTTGGACGGACAGGGGGGAGCTGGAAACACCATATATTTT; CDR3 protein: CASSLDGQGGAGNTIYF
J gene: TRBJ1-6; D gene: TRBD1; clone size: -; V gene: TRBV10-2; CDR3 length: 15; CDR3 DNA: TGCGCCAGCAGGCACGAGACAGGGTATAATTCACCCCTCCACTTT; CDR3 protein: CASRHETGYNSPLHF
J gene: TRBJ2-6; D gene: -; clone size: -; V gene: TRBV6-5; CDR3 length: 14; CDR3 DNA: TGTGCCAGCAATCAGGGTGCAGGGGCCAACGTCCTGACTTTC; CDR3 protein: CASNQGAGANVLTF
J gene: TRBJ2-1; D gene: TRBD2; clone size: once; V gene: TRBV7-2; CDR3 length: 15; CDR3 DNA: TGTGCCAGCAGCTTATTCCAGGGACTAGCGGGACCCCAGTTCTTC; CDR3 protein: CASSLFQGLAGPQFF
J gene: TRBJ2-5; D gene: TRBD1; clone size: -; V gene: TRBV28; CDR3 length: 15; CDR3 DNA: TGTGCCAGCCTGGGACAGAACGTGATGAAGGGGACCCAGTACTTC; CDR3 protein: CASLGQNVMKGTQYF
J gene: TRBJ2-5; D gene: TRBD2; clone size: -; V gene: TRBV3-1/TRBV3-2; CDR3 length: 15; CDR3 DNA: TGTGCCAGCAGCCAAGATTGGATAGCGGGAGAGACCCAGTACTTC; CDR3 protein: CASSQDWIAGETQYF
J gene: TRBJ1-4; D gene: -; clone size: -; V gene: TRBV7-9; CDR3 length: 13; CDR3 DNA: TGTGCCAGCAGCTTTCGAACAAATGAAAAACTGTTTTTT; CDR3 protein: CASSFRTNEKLFF
J gene: TRBJ2-7; D gene: TRBD1; clone size: few; V gene: TRBV5-6; CDR3 length: 16; CDR3 DNA: TGTGCCAGCTTCGGACAGGCTTGCTTGATTTTGGACGAGCAGTACTTC; CDR3 protein: CASFGQACLILDEQYF
J gene: TRBJ1-2; D gene: TRBD1; clone size: -; V gene: TRBV6-2/TRBV6-3; CDR3 length: 14; CDR3 DNA: TGTGCCAGCAGTTACAGGGACAGCAACTATGGCTACACCTTC; CDR3 protein: CASSYRDSNYGYTF
J gene: TRBJ1-4; D gene: TRBD1; clone size: once; V gene: TRBV5-1; CDR3 length: 14; CDR3 DNA: TGCGCCAGCAGCTTAAGGGGGCAGGATGAAAAACTGTTTTTT; CDR3 protein: CASSLRGQDEKLFF
J gene: TRBJ2-1; D gene: TRBD2; clone size: -; V gene: TRBV7-9; CDR3 length: 12; CDR3 DNA: TGTGCCAGCGGGTCTACGGCGGGAGGAGGGTTCTTC; CDR3 protein: CASGSTAGGGFF
J gene: TRBJ1-4; D gene: -; clone size: few; V gene: TRBV5-1; CDR3 length: 16; CDR3 DNA: TGCGCCAGCAGCCCCGGGGGGGGTACAACTAATGAAAAACTGTTTTTT; CDR3 protein: CASSPGGGTTNEKLFF
J gene: TRBJ2-7; D gene: TRBD2; clone size: -; V gene: TRBV4-1; CDR3 length: 16; CDR3 DNA: TGCGCCAGCAGCCAGATTAGGGGAGGGCCAATATATGAGCAGTACTTC; CDR3 protein: CASSQIRGGPIYEQYF
J gene: TRBJ1-1; D gene: -; clone size: few; V gene: TRBV27; CDR3 length: 14; CDR3 DNA: TGTGCCAGCAGTTTACAGAGACAGAACACTGAAGCTTTCTTT; CDR3 protein: CASSLQRQNTEAFF
J gene: TRBJ2-7; D gene: -; clone size: -; V gene: TRBV19; CDR3 length: 14; CDR3 DNA: TGTGCCAGTAGTCCTACTAGCCGAAACTACGAGCAGTACTTC; CDR3 protein: CASSPTSRNYEQYF